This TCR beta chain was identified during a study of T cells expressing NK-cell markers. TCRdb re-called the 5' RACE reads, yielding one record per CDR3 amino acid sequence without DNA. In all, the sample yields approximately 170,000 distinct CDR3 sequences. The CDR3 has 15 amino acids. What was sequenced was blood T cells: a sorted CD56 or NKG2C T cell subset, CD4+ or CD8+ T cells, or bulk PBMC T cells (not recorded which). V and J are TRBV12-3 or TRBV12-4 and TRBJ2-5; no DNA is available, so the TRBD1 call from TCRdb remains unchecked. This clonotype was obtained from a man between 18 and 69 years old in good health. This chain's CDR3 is CASSYQGRWAETQYF.